This T cell receptor (beta chain) emerged from a study of T cells after yellow fever vaccination. Trimming cost V 0 bases and J 1 base, with 12 bases left between them. Germline CDR1 SGHDN, CDR2 FVKESK. The CDR3 is made up of 17 amino acids. Each CDR3 protein gets one entry after TCRdb re-called the 5' RACE reads with MiXCR. Here the sample spans 50,000 to 65,000 distinct CDR3 sequences, 6.5% to 8.5% being singletons. This clonotype was counted at least ten times. Overall study results and limits: Abundant clonotypes from the bulk population could contaminate FACS-sorted repertoires.

This clonotype was sampled from a man between 18 and 35 years old who received the YFV17D yellow fever vaccine. The rearrangement links TRBV14 to TRBJ2-2; no definite D call. The sample consisted of CD8+ T cells not binding an NS4B(214-222) dextramer, sorted from PBMCs, taken approximately 47 days after the first yellow fever vaccination. The CDR3 nucleotides are TGTGCCAGCAGCCAAGATCTGGTGGGGTTGAACACCGGGGAGCTGTTTTTT. As protein: CASSQDLVGLNTGELFF.